The 15 T cell receptor beta chains reported below all come from one sample, sequenced in a study of blood T cells in healthy people across ages. Primed by a sample-barcoded 5' primer and a J-beta primer mix, a second PCR proceeded for about 7 to 12 cycles. A single record per CDR3 protein comes from TCRdb applying MiXCR to the 5' RACE reads. This sample has about 800,000 distinct CDR3 sequences, with roughly 64% found just once. The sequencing input was blood. Source of these receptors: a man aged 25-40 years in good health.

The rearrangement links TRBV12-3 or TRBV12-4 to TRBJ1-1; D is unclear. With 6 bases removed from V and 5 bases from J, the gap between germline ends came to 16 bases. This CDR3 comprises 14 residues. CDR3 protein: CASRLREGGTEAFF. Here the CDR3 DNA reads TGTGCCAGCAGGCTCCGGGAGGGAGGGACTGAAGCTTTCTTT.

The chain links TRBV7-2 to TRBJ2-3; perhaps TRBD2 as D (6 bases). From germline, CDR1 is SGHTA and CDR2 FQGNSA. V lost 7 bases and J lost 3, with 17 bases in between. The CDR3 is 15 residues long. The CDR3 bases are TGTGCCAGCAACAAAAATGGCGGGGTGACAGATACGCAGTATTTT. Protein: CASNKNGGVTDTQYF.

This clonotype has only a few counts. CDR3 nucleotides: TGTGCCAGCAGTTCGGGGCCAGATACGCAGTATTTT. Amino acid sequence: CASSSGPDTQYF. This sequence joins TRBV12-3 or TRBV12-4 and TRBJ2-3; D assignment may be TRBD1 or TRBD2 (5 bases each). The CDR3 is made up of 12 amino acids. Trimming cost V 4 bases and J 4 bases, with 6 bases left between them.

The J gene is TRBJ2-1, the V gene TRBV6-5; D might be TRBD2 (7 bases). CDR3 size: 16 residues. CDR1 and CDR2 from the germline V gene are MNHEY and SVGAGI. V shed 1 base and J shed 4 bases, with 14 bases lying between them. The CDR3 DNA reads as TGTGCCAGCAGTTACTTAGGGGGGGTTCCGTACAATGAGCAGTTCTTC. Amino acids: CASSYLGGVPYNEQFF.

This chain joins TRBV21-1 and TRBJ2-7; the tabulated D call, TRBD1, remains unverified against the DNA. TRBV21-1 is a pseudogene locus. The CDR3 is 15 residues long. As DNA, the CDR3 is TGTGCCAGCAGCAAAGACGGGACAACCTTTTACGAGCAGTACTTC. Translating it yields CASSKDGTTFYEQYF.

The chain carries TRBV4-1 and TRBJ2-7; a weak D match, TRBD1 (5 bases). Trimming removed 0 bases at V and 5 bases at J, with 11 bases between. Germline lookup yields CDR1 MGHRA and CDR2 YSYEKL. The CDR3 loop spans 14 amino acids. The CDR3 sequence: CASSQEDGADEQYF. CDR3 in DNA: TGCGCCAGCAGCCAAGAGGATGGGGCGGACGAGCAGTACTTC.

The gene calls are TRBV4-2 and TRBJ2-3; 8 nucleotides line up with TRBD2. Trimming removed 4 bases from V and 2 bases from J; junction bases left unmatched: 5. Germline lookup yields CDR1 LGHNA and CDR2 YNFKEQ. The CDR3 has 15 residues. CDR3 in DNA: TGTGCCAGCAGCCGGAGCGGGGGAGACACAGATACGCAGTATTTT. This sequence encodes CASSRSGGDTDTQYF.

The chain is built from TRBV24-1 and TRBJ1-2, with 9 positions matching TRBD1. The CDR3 contains 16 residues. Germline values: CDR1 KGHDR, CDR2 SFDVKD. The J segment lost 2 bases and the V segment lost 5 bases, leaving 8 bases of the junction unmatched. This CDR3 reads CATSGASGTGNYGYTF. The CDR3 DNA follows: TGTGCCACCAGTGGCGCATCCGGGACAGGGAACTATGGCTACACCTTC.

The V gene is TRBV20-1, the J gene TRBJ1-5; 7 bases are shared with TRBD1. In germline, CDR1 is DFQATT, CDR2 SNEGSKA (reference sequence). CDR3 length: 14 amino acids. After removal of 6 bases from V and 5 bases from J, the junction contained 10 bases not matched to a gene. The CDR3 DNA is TGCAGTGCAGGGGGCGACGTTCGACATCAGCCCCAGCATTTT. Amino acids: CSAGGDVRHQPQHF.

On this clonotype itself: At one end, the junction sequence differs from germline, possibly due to a read error. The V and J genes are TRBV12-3 or TRBV12-4 and TRBJ2-4, with 8 bases that match TRBD2. TRBJ2-7 explains the end of the DNA better; the J call may be wrong. This CDR3 is built from 14 residues. CDR3 in DNA: TGTGCCGGCAGTACCGGGACTAGTGCCTACGAGCAGTACTTC. Its protein product is CAGSTGTSAYEQYF.

The chain couples TRBV7-2 to TRBJ1-6; D remains unclear. Germline V lookup: CDR1 SGHTA, CDR2 FQGNSA. Trimming pared 5 bases from V and 5 bases from J, leaving 16 bases between. The CDR3 loop spans 16 amino acids. CDR3 DNA sequence: TGTGCCAGCAGCCCGTGGGCCCGAAGGAATAATTCACCCCTCCACTTT. Amino acids: CASSPWARRNNSPLHF. The full variable domain, completed using reference TRBV7-2 and TRBJ1-6, is GAGVSQSPSNKVTEKGKDVELRCDPISGHTALYWYRQSLGQGLEFLIYFQGNSAPDKSGLPSDRFSAERTGGSVSTLTIQRTQQEDSAVYLCASSPWARRNNSPLHFGNGTRLTVT.

J is TRBJ1-2 and V is TRBV10-3; D call uncertain. The germline gives CDR1 ENHRY, CDR2 SYGVKD. The CDR3 runs 13 residues. Trimming removed 8 bases from V and 0 bases from J, with 10 bases in between. The DNA of the CDR3 is TGTGCCATCGGATCAGCTTCTAACTATGGCTACACCTTC. The encoded protein is CAIGSASNYGYTF.

This clonotype turned up a few times. The rearrangement uses TRBV9 and TRBJ1-2, with no clear D. Germline V lookup: CDR1 SGDLS, CDR2 YYNGEE. The CDR3 totals 17 residues. The V end lost 0 bases, the J end lost 8 bases, and 23 bases lay between the germline ends. In DNA, the CDR3 is TGTGCCAGCAGCGTAGTTGCGAGCCCCCGGACCGGCTACGGCTACACCTTC. This gives the protein CASSVVASPRTGYGYTF.

The chain recombines TRBV7-9 with TRBJ2-2; D not resolved. Germline loops: CDR1 SEHNR, CDR2 FQNEAQ (reference sequence). This CDR3 comprises 12 residues. V lost 5 bases, J lost 9 bases, and 10 bases lay in between. CDR3 amino acids: CASSLDLRELFF. The CDR3 DNA reads TGTGCCAGCAGCCTCGACCTTAGGGAGCTGTTTTTT.

CDR3 in amino acids: CAISDRGGNEQFF. CDR3 coding DNA: TGTGCCATCTCGGACAGGGGGGGGAATGAGCAGTTCTTC. The gene calls are TRBV10-3 and TRBJ2-1, with 10 bases aligning to TRBD1. Germline V lookup: CDR1 ENHRY, CDR2 SYGVKD. V trimming: 8 bases; J trimming: 7 bases; junction bases outside the gene matches: 5. This CDR3 has 13 residues.